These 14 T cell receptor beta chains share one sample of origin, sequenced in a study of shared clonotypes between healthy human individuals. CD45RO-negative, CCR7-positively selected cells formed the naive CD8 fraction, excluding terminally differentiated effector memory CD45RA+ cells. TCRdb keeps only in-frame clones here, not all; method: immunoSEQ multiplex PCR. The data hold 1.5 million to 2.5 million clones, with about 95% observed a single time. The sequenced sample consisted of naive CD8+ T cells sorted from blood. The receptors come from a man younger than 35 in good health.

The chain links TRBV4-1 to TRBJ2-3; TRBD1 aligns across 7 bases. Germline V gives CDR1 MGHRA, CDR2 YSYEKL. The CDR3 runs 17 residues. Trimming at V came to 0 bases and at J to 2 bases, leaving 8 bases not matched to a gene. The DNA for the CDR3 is TGCGCCAGCAGCCAAGAAAGCCCAGGGGGTTACACAGATACGCAGTATTTT. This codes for CASSQESPGGYTDTQYF.

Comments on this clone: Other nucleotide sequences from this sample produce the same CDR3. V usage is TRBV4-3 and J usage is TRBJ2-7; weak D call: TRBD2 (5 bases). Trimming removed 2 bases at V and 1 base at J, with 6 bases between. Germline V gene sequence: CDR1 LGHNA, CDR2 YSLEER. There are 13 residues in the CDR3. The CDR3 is CASSQSGSYEQYF. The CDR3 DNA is TGCGCCAGCAGCCAAAGCGGTTCCTACGAGCAGTACTTC.

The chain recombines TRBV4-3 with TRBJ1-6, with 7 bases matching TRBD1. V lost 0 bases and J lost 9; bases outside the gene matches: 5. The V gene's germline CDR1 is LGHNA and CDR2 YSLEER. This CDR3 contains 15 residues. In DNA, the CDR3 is TGCGCCAGCAGCCAAGACGAGACAGGGTTTTCACCCCTCCACTTT. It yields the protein CASSQDETGFSPLHF.

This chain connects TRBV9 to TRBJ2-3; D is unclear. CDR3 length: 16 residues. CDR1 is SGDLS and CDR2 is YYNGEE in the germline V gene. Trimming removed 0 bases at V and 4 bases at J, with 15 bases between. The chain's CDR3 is CASSVEQTWHADTQYF. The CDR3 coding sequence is TGTGCCAGCAGCGTAGAACAGACCTGGCACGCAGATACGCAGTATTTT. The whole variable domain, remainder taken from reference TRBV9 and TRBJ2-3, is DSGVTQTPKHLITATGQRVTLRCSPRSGDLSVYWYQQSLDQGLQFLIQYYNGEERAKGNILERFSAQQFPDLHSELNLSSLELGDSALYFCASSVEQTWHADTQYFGPGTRLTVL.

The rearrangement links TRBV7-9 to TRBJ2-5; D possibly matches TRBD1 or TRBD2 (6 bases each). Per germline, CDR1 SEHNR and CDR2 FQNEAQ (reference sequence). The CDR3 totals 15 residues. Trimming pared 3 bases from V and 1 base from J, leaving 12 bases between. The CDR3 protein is CASSFMGGLQETQYF. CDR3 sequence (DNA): TGTGCCAGCAGCTTCATGGGGGGCCTCCAAGAGACCCAGTACTTC.

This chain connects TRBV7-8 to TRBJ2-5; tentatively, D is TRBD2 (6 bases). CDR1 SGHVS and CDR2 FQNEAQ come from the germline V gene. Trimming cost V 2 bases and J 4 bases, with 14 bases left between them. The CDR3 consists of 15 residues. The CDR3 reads CASSLPRGAGETQYF. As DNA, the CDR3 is TGTGCCAGCAGCTTACCTCGGGGAGCGGGAGAGACCCAGTACTTC.

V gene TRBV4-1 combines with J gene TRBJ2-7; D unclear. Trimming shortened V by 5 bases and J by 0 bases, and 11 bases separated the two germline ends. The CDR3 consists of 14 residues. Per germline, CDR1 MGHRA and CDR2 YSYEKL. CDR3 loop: CASSTHTSSYEQYF. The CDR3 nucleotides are TGCGCCAGCAGCACCCACACCAGCTCCTACGAGCAGTACTTC.

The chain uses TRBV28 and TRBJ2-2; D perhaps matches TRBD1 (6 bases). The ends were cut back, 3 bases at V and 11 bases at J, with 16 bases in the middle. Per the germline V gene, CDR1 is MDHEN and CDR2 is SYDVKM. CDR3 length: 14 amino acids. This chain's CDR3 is CASSFGTNSIELFF. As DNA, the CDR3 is TGTGCCAGCAGTTTCGGGACAAACTCCATTGAGCTGTTTTTT.

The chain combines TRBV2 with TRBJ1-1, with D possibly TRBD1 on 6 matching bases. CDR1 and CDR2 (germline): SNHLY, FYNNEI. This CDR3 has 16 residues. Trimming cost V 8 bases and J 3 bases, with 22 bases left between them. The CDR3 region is CASQLFGGPADTEAFF. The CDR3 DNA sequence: TGTGCCAGCCAACTTTTTGGGGGGCCAGCGGACACTGAAGCTTTCTTT. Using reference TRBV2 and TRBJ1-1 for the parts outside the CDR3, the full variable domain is EPEVTQTPSHQVTQMGQEVILRCVPISNHLYFYWYRQILGQKVEFLVSFYNNEISEKSEIFDDQFSVERPDGSNFTLKIRSTKLEDSAMYFCASQLFGGPADTEAFFGQGTRLTVV.

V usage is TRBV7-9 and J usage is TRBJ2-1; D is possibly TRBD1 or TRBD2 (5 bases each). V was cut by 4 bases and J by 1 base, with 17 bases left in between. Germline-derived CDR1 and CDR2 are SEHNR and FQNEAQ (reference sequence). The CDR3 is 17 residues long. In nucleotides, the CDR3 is TGTGCCAGCAGCTATACAGAGGGGCAGGGATCCTACAATGAGCAGTTCTTC. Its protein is CASSYTEGQGSYNEQFF.

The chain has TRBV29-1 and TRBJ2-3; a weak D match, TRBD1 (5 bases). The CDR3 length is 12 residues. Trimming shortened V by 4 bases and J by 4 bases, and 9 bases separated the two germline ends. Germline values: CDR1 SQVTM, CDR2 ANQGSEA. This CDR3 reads CSVAIQADTQYF. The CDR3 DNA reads TGCAGCGTTGCTATACAGGCAGATACGCAGTATTTT.

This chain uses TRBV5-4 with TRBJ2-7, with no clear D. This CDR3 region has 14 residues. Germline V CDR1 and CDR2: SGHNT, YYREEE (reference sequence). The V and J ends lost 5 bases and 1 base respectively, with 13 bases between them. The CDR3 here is CASRLGPESYEQYF. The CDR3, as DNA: TGTGCCAGCAGACTTGGTCCAGAGTCCTACGAGCAGTACTTC.

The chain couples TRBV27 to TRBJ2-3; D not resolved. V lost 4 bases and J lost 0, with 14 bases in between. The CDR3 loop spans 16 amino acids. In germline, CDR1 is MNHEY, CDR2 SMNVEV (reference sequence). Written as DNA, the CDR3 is TGTGCCAGCAGTTGGCTGGCAGACCCTAGCACAGATACGCAGTATTTT. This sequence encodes CASSWLADPSTDTQYF.

CDR3 DNA: TGCAGCGTTGTAGCGGGAGGTGGGGAGCAGTTCTTC. It is translated as CSVVAGGGEQFF. The J gene is TRBJ2-1, the V gene TRBV29-1; TRBD2 aligns across 10 bases. The V gene's germline CDR1 is SQVTM and CDR2 ANQGSEA. The CDR3 sequence is 12 residues long. The V gene end was trimmed by 4 bases and the J gene end by 10 bases; junction bases not matched to a gene: 4.